This T cell receptor beta chain originates from a study of CD8+ T cells in alopecia areata. RNA extraction was followed by reverse transcription into cDNA, which acted as the sequencing template. The method was immunoSEQ multiplex PCR; TCRdb's version includes in-frame clones alone and lacks a portion of them. The data show 140,000 to 150,000 clones, about half seen once. The origin of this receptor is a human donor with alopecia areata. The sequencing here drew on CD4+ T cells sorted from blood, taken at week 0.

DNA of the CDR3: TGCGCCAGCACCTCCGGGGGGGCCGGCTATGGCTACACCTTC. Encoded protein: CASTSGGAGYGYTF. The gene calls are TRBV5-1 and TRBJ1-2, with a possible D match to TRBD1 (6 bases). V lost 6 bases and J lost 4, with 16 bases in between. This CDR3 region has 14 residues. Germline values: CDR1 SGHRS, CDR2 YFSETQ.